The 23 T cell receptor beta chains below come from one sample, sequenced in a study of shared clonotypes between healthy human individuals. TCRdb keeps only in-frame clones here, not all; method: immunoSEQ multiplex PCR. The sample gives some 350,000 clones, roughly 70% of which show up once; 9% to 12% is in the top ten. The specimen sequenced was memory CD4+ T cells sorted from blood. Subset defined: CD45RA-negative fraction. The origin of the receptors is a young man in good health.

This chain uses TRBV10-3 with TRBJ2-1; D perhaps matches TRBD1 (6 bases). CDR3 length equals 14 residues. V was clipped by 10 bases and J by 0 bases, with 13 bases between them. Germline V gives CDR1 ENHRY, CDR2 SYGVKD. This CDR3 is CATEGQSSYNEQFF. The CDR3 region has the DNA TGTGCCACGGAAGGACAGTCCTCCTACAATGAGCAGTTCTTC.

The rearrangement uses TRBV7-2 and TRBJ2-1; D perhaps matches TRBD2 (6 bases). CDR1 is SGHTA and CDR2 is FQGNSA in the germline V gene. V was cut by 5 bases and J by 10 bases, with 18 bases left in between. The CDR3 is 14 amino acids. The chain's CDR3 is CASSPLNSRGEQFF. DNA of the CDR3: TGTGCCAGCAGCCCCCTGAACAGTCGGGGGGAGCAGTTCTTC.

The chain is built from TRBV6-1 and TRBJ1-1; D gene ambiguous. Germline CDR1 and CDR2: MNHNS and SASEGT. This CDR3 has 11 residues. The germline V and J ends were trimmed by 6 bases and 11 bases, with 13 bases remaining between them. The CDR3 nucleotides read TGTGCCAGCAGAGAACAAGCCAGGGCTTTCTTT. Its translation is CASREQARAFF.

This clone was counted between two and nine times. The chain uses TRBV5-4 and TRBJ2-3; 9 bases align to TRBD2. Germline V gene sequence: CDR1 SGHNT, CDR2 YYREEE (reference sequence). The CDR3 consists of 17 residues. V lost 6 bases to trimming and J lost 0 bases; unmatched junction nucleotides: 11. In DNA form, the CDR3 reads TGTGCCAGCAACACGGGGGGAACTAGCGGGAGCACAGATACGCAGTATTTT. Its translation: CASNTGGTSGSTDTQYF.

This clone was observed a few times. The CDR3 here is CASSHTISGGHTEAFF. CDR3 bases: TGTGCCAGCAGCCACACGATCTCAGGGGGACACACTGAAGCTTTCTTT. The rearrangement links TRBV5-8 to TRBJ1-1; TRBD1 matches 7 bases. Per germline, CDR1 SGHTS and CDR2 YDEGEE. V trimming: 4 bases; J trimming: 3 bases; junction bases outside the gene matches: 12. CDR3 size: 16 residues.

The chain employs TRBV9 and TRBJ1-4; D may be TRBD1 (6 bases). The CDR3 extends over 14 amino acids. Germline values: CDR1 SGDLS, CDR2 YYNGEE. V gave up 4 bases and J gave up 7 bases, with 14 bases separating them. DNA of the CDR3: TGTGCCAGCAGCATAGGACAGACGGGTGAAAAACTGTTTTTT. Its translation: CASSIGQTGEKLFF.

The chain joins TRBV10-3 to TRBJ2-1; 9 nucleotides match TRBD2. Unmatched junction bases numbered 8, after V lost 6 bases and J lost 5 bases. Germline CDR1 is ENHRY and CDR2 is SYGVKD. The CDR3 totals 15 residues. The CDR3 sequence is CAIRVASGNNNEQFF. The CDR3 coding sequence is TGTGCCATCAGGGTAGCTAGCGGGAACAACAATGAGCAGTTCTTC.

The chain is built from TRBV15 and TRBJ1-3; D might be TRBD1 (5 bases). The V and J ends lost 0 bases and 0 bases respectively, with 12 bases between them. Germline CDR1 is LNHNV and CDR2 is YYDKDF (reference sequence). The CDR3 runs 17 residues. This CDR3 reads CATSRDRAGLSGNTIYF. The CDR3 nucleotides read TGTGCCACCAGCAGAGATCGGGCAGGGCTCTCTGGAAACACCATATATTTT.

V and J are TRBV25-1 and TRBJ2-3; a possible D gene is TRBD2 (6 bases). Germline V CDR1 and CDR2: MGHDK, SYGVNS. The CDR3 consists of 14 residues. Between the trimmed V and J ends, which lost 8 bases and 1 base, there was a span of 13 bases. The CDR3 nucleotides read TGTGCCAGCTCGAAGGAGGGAGGCACAGATACGCAGTATTTT. Translated: CASSKEGGTDTQYF.

The chain joins TRBV25-1 to TRBJ2-1; 12 bases are a match to TRBD2. Germline loops: CDR1 MGHDK, CDR2 SYGVNS. This CDR3 has 16 residues. The ends lost 4 bases at V and 6 bases at J; junction bases unmatched: 7. The CDR3 DNA reads as TGTGCCAGCAGTGGTCGACTAGCGGGAGTGAGCAATGAGCAGTTCTTC. Translation gives CASSGRLAGVSNEQFF. The variable domain in full, with the rest retrieved from reference TRBV25-1 and TRBJ2-1, is EADIYQTPRYLVIGTGKKITLECSQTMGHDKMYWYQQDPGMELHLIHYSYGVNSTEKGDLSSESTVSRIRTEHFPLTLESARPSHTSQYLCASSGRLAGVSNEQFFGPGTRLTVL.

CDR3 nucleotides: TGTGCCAGTAGTAGACTAGCGGGAGGCCTCTACGAGCAGTACTTC. Its protein product is CASSRLAGGLYEQYF. The rearrangement links TRBV19 to TRBJ2-7, with 13 bases identical to TRBD2. With 4 bases clipped from V and 3 bases from J, the junction kept 3 bases outside the gene matches. The CDR3 spans 15 residues. Germline V lookup: CDR1 LNHDA, CDR2 SQIVND (reference sequence).

On this clone itself: One base away lies a much larger clone, so this may be a sequencing read error. The same CDR3 arises from other DNA sequences in this sample as well. The chain couples TRBV18 to TRBJ1-1; possibly TRBD1 for D (5 bases). V was trimmed by 3 bases and J by 1 base, leaving 6 bases between them. The CDR3 totals 13 residues. CDR1 and CDR2 from the germline V gene are KGHSH and LQKENI. This chain's CDR3 is CASSPGQNTEAFF. The CDR3 DNA sequence: TGTGCCAGCTCACCCGGACAGAACACTGAAGCTTTCTTT.

The genes are TRBV5-6 and TRBJ2-5; TRBD1 is a possible D gene (6 bases). With 0 bases removed from V and 7 bases from J, the gap between germline ends came to 13 bases. Germline loops: CDR1 SGHDT, CDR2 YYEEEE. CDR3 length: 14 residues. CDR3 nucleotides: TGTGCCAGCAGCTTGGTTACTGGACAGAGGACCCAGTACTTC. This translates into CASSLVTGQRTQYF. The variable domain in full, completed from reference TRBV5-6 and TRBJ2-5, reads DAGVTQSPTHLIKTRGQQVTLRCSPKSGHDTVSWYQQALGQGPQFIFQYYEEEERQRGNFPDRFSGHQFPNYSSELNVNALLLGDSALYLCASSLVTGQRTQYFGPGTRLLVL.

The rearrangement links TRBV27 to TRBJ2-1; 13 bases map to TRBD2. The V gene's germline CDR1 is MNHEY and CDR2 SMNVEV (reference sequence). Trimming cost V 5 bases and J 8 bases; bases outside gene matches: 15. The CDR3 length is 18 residues. CDR3 protein: CASSLRGTSGTRRDEQFF. In DNA form, the CDR3 reads TGTGCCAGCAGTCTTAGAGGGACTAGCGGGACCCGCAGGGATGAGCAGTTCTTC.

The CDR3 DNA is TGTGCCAGCAGCTGGGGTCTGAGCTCCTACGAGCAGTACTTC. Residues: CASSWGLSSYEQYF. The chain is built from TRBV5-6 and TRBJ2-7, with D unresolved. The V end was cut by 3 bases, the J end by 0 bases, with 10 bases between. Germline CDR1 is SGHDT and CDR2 is YYEEEE. The CDR3 runs 14 residues. The full variable domain, completed using reference TRBV5-6 and TRBJ2-7, is DAGVTQSPTHLIKTRGQQVTLRCSPKSGHDTVSWYQQALGQGPQFIFQYYEEEERQRGNFPDRFSGHQFPNYSSELNVNALLLGDSALYLCASSWGLSSYEQYFGPGTRLTVT.

This sequence joins TRBV5-6 and TRBJ1-1; 10 nucleotides align to TRBD1. CDR1 is SGHDT, CDR2 YYEEEE, per germline. This CDR3 has 15 residues. V shed 0 bases and J 7 bases; nucleotides not matched to a gene: 6. CDR3 coding DNA: TGTGCCAGCAGCTTGGTCCCGGGACAGGGGAGTGAAGCTTTCTTT. This gives the protein CASSLVPGQGSEAFF.

The chain has TRBV29-1 and TRBJ2-3; possible D gene TRBD2, 7 bases. The CDR3 spans 14 residues. From germline, CDR1 is SQVTM and CDR2 ANQGSEA. The V gene lost 7 bases and the J gene lost 2 bases, with 16 bases spanning the gap. CDR3 in amino acids: CSGGGGPSTDTQYF. The CDR3, as DNA: TGCAGCGGGGGAGGGGGACCCTCCACAGATACGCAGTATTTT.

This sequence joins TRBV28 and TRBJ1-1; no clear D gene. V lost 2 bases, J lost 0 bases, and 4 bases lay in between. CDR1 is MDHEN and CDR2 is SYDVKM in the germline V gene. The CDR3 contains 13 residues. The CDR3 sequence is CASSLPMNTEAFF. DNA for the CDR3: TGTGCCAGCAGTTTACCAATGAACACTGAAGCTTTCTTT.

The sample holds a few counts of this clone. This chain joins TRBV6-1 and TRBJ1-5; tentative D call: TRBD1 (6 bases). Germline V gives CDR1 MNHNS, CDR2 SASEGT. CDR3 size: 16 residues. Trimming removed 4 bases at V and 0 bases at J, with 13 bases between. The CDR3, as DNA: TGTGCCAGCAGTGCATTGACAGGATATAGCAATCAGCCCCAGCATTTT. Its translation: CASSALTGYSNQPQHF.

J is TRBJ2-2 and V is TRBV10-2; TRBD1 might be the D (5 bases). The CDR3 has 15 residues. Deletions cut 6 bases from V and 0 bases from J, with 11 bases between. Germline CDR1 WSHSY, CDR2 SAAADI. The CDR3 loop is CASSSTAANTGELFF. Written as DNA, the CDR3 is TGCGCCAGCAGCTCGACAGCCGCGAACACCGGGGAGCTGTTTTTT.

The chain carries TRBV5-6 and TRBJ2-1; D not certain. V lost 4 bases and J 0 bases, leaving 20 bases between the germline ends. Per the germline V gene, CDR1 is SGHDT and CDR2 is YYEEEE. The CDR3 extends over 18 amino acids. For the CDR3, the DNA is TGTGCCAGCAGCCCCCGAAACGGACGTAGGAGCTCCTACAATGAGCAGTTCTTC. Translated: CASSPRNGRRSSYNEQFF.

The chain couples TRBV6-1 to TRBJ1-5; TRBD1 aligns across 9 bases. Germline CDR1 MNHNS, CDR2 SASEGT. CDR3 size: 15 residues. The V and J ends lost 5 bases and 4 bases, in that order; junction bases with no gene match: 6. The chain's CDR3 is CASSTGQGGNQPQHF. CDR3 DNA: TGTGCCAGCAGTACGGGACAGGGAGGGAATCAGCCCCAGCATTTT.

The chain's CDR3 is CASSLVGFVGEQYF. CDR3 DNA: TGTGCCAGCAGCTTAGTAGGGTTTGTAGGCGAGCAGTACTTC. The chain links TRBV7-2 to TRBJ2-7, with unresolved D. Per the germline V gene, CDR1 is SGHTA and CDR2 is FQGNSA. The CDR3 sequence is 14 residues long. V was trimmed by 1 base and J by 6 bases, leaving 13 bases between them. The variable domain in full, with the rest retrieved from reference TRBV7-2 and TRBJ2-7, is GAGVSQSPSNKVTEKGKDVELRCDPISGHTALYWYRQSLGQGLEFLIYFQGNSAPDKSGLPSDRFSAERTGGSVSTLTIQRTQQEDSAVYLCASSLVGFVGEQYFGPGTRLTVT.